The clone carrying this T cell receptor (beta chain) has a handful of counts. The antigen remains undetermined. Compared with germline, one end of the junction differs, possibly owing to a read error. This sample stems from a study of CD8 T cells in ankylosing spondylitis. Overall study results and limits: Reportedly, disease-linked clones are significantly enriched in ankylosing spondylitis patients' matched synovial fluid. A motif of under ten highly homologous TCR beta variants was seen as apparently characteristic of ankylosing spondylitis blood.

In TCRdb, the 5' RACE reads were re-called with MiXCR into one record per CDR3 protein. The sample has 200,000 to 250,000 distinct CDR3 sequences, about 16% seen once; the top ten hold about 42%. The TCR was taken from a male donor with ankylosing spondylitis. Sequenced sample: blood, either unsorted or a sorted T cell fraction (not recorded which).

The CDR3 DNA sequence: TGTGCTAGCAGCGTACGATGGCCCAGCTTTGAGCGGGGGACCTACAATGAGCAGTTCTTC. Encoded protein: CASSVRWPSFERGTYNEQFF. The chain joins TRBV7-7 to TRBJ2-1; TRBD2 matches 8 bases. The germline gives CDR1 SSHAT, CDR2 FNYEAQ (reference sequence). This CDR3 has 20 residues.